The clone carrying this T cell receptor beta chain was detected ten times or more. Its specificity is unknown. A process of 5'RACE template switching, which added a universal primer site and UMIs, was used to make TCR cDNA. TCRdb recomputed calls from the 5' RACE reads with MiXCR, one row per CDR3 protein. The data show 200,000 to 250,000 distinct CDR3 sequences, around 3.1% seen once. Germline V gene sequence: CDR1 KGHDR, CDR2 SFDVKD. This CDR3 has 15 residues. Deletions cut 3 bases from V and 6 bases from J, with 14 bases between. This entry belongs to a study of T cells after yellow fever vaccination. Study details: Preparation of fractions with low cell numbers was performed using SMART-Seq v4 Ultra Low Input. General study findings and limits: Most primary-vaccination clones recurred post-booster (approximately 96% CD4, 88% CD8).

The rearrangement uses TRBV24-1 and TRBJ2-1; D is undetermined. Sequenced material: CD4+ T cells sorted from PBMCs, taken 10 days after the yellow fever booster vaccination. The sequence came from a man aged 18-30 years who received the YFV17D yellow fever vaccine. The DNA of the CDR3 is TGTGCCACCAGTGATCCCGGTAGGGCCGGCAATGAGCAGTTCTTC. Its protein product is CATSDPGRAGNEQFF.